The 29 T cell receptor beta chains presented below share a single source sample, sequenced in a study of T-cell reconstitution after alpha-beta-depleted transplantation in children (dated by TCRdb to about 2016). This specimen's time point label, per the study, means: day 60 (about 2 months) after transplantation. This specimen's treatment or condition label, interpreted: allogeneic hematopoietic cell transplantation with graft depleted of TCRalphabeta T cells and CD19 B cells. Libraries were constructed by PCR. The sequencing machine was an Illumina HiSeq 2500. To normalize quantification of the TCRbeta repertoire, the TCR libraries were built with molecular barcoding that relied on unique molecular identifiers. TCRdb reworked the public reads: Q25 trimming with fastp, MiXCR clone assembly, productive beta chains retained. Rows with a matching CDR3 protein are joined into one entry that keeps the most common DNA and genes. A total of about 97,000 distinct CDR3 sequences appear in this sample, 4.5% to 7.5% of them only once. About 6% of the sample is taken by the ten largest.

The sample in question was PBMCs, mostly from graft donor cells, obtained 60 days after TCRalphabeta/CD19-depleted stem cell transplant. Every receptor here comes from a female patient aged 2 to 10 who had a stem cell transplant for Fanconi anemia, so the T cells may come from the graft donor.

This clonotype was counted a few times. CDR3 residues: CASSLSGDGTQYF. The CDR3 DNA reads as TGTGCCAGCAGTTTATCGGGAGATGGGACCCAGTACTTC. This chain uses TRBV28 with TRBJ2-5, with TRBD2 as a possible D gene (6 bases). This CDR3 comprises 13 residues. Germline assignment: CDR1 MDHEN and CDR2 SYDVKM. The V gene lost 1 base and the J gene lost 7 bases, with 10 bases spanning the gap.

There are a few counts of this clonotype. The chain has TRBV3-1 and TRBJ2-3, with 7 bases matching TRBD2. This CDR3 has 15 residues. CDR1 is LGHDT, CDR2 YNNKEL, per germline (reference sequence). J was trimmed by 3 bases and V by 8 bases; bases with no gene match: 11. This chain's CDR3 is CASERSGTLTDTQYF. Here the CDR3 DNA reads TGTGCCAGCGAGAGGAGCGGGACTTTAACAGATACGCAGTATTTT.

V usage is TRBV7-2 and J usage is TRBJ2-1; 9 nucleotides agree with TRBD2. The length of the CDR3 is 16 residues. CDR1 is SGHTA, CDR2 FQGNSA, per germline. V was clipped by 3 bases and J by 3 bases; unmatched bases: 6. The DNA for the CDR3 is TGTGCCAGCAGCTTCTGGGCTAGCGGGATCTACAATGAGCAGTTCTTC. It specifies CASSFWASGIYNEQFF.

This clonotype was detected ten times or more. The chain recombines TRBV5-1 with TRBJ2-5, with D unclear. Trimming left V 1 base short and J 3 bases short, with 4 bases between. The CDR3 contains 12 residues. Germline V lookup: CDR1 SGHRS, CDR2 YFSETQ. CDR3 loop: CASSLTEETQYF. In DNA form, the CDR3 reads TGCGCCAGCAGCTTGACAGAAGAGACCCAGTACTTC.

The genes are TRBV18 and TRBJ1-1; D may be TRBD1 (6 bases). Trimming removed 1 base from V and 1 base from J, with 10 bases in between. Germline V gene data show CDR1 as KGHSH and CDR2 as LQKENI. The CDR3 is 15 amino acids. In DNA form, the CDR3 reads TGTGCCAGCTCACCACTGGGGGGACAGAACACTGAAGCTTTCTTT. It is translated as CASSPLGGQNTEAFF. Full variable domain (outside the CDR3, taken from reference TRBV18 and TRBJ1-1): NAGVMQNPRHLVRRRGQEARLRCSPMKGHSHVYWYRQLPEEGLKFMVYLQKENIIDESGMPKERFSAEFPKEGPSILRIQQVVRGDSAAYFCASSPLGGQNTEAFFGQGTRLTVV.

This chain connects TRBV2 to TRBJ2-3; 8 bases align to TRBD2. CDR1 is SNHLY, CDR2 FYNNEI, per germline. The CDR3 totals 15 residues. The J segment lost 5 bases and the V segment lost 4 bases, leaving 8 bases of the junction unmatched. The CDR3 DNA sequence: TGTGCCAGCAGTGGCGGAGCGGGGGCCTTAGATACGCAGTATTTT. Translated, it gives CASSGGAGALDTQYF.

There are many counts of this clonotype. The chain is built from TRBV28 and TRBJ2-1; the D call may be TRBD1 or TRBD2 (5 bases each). Trimming took off 4 bases at V and 3 bases at J, with 10 bases between the two ends. CDR1 and CDR2 from the germline V gene are MDHEN and SYDVKM. The CDR3 is 14 amino acids. CDR3 sequence: CASSSGAGYNEQFF. CDR3 bases: TGTGCCAGCAGTTCCGGGGCGGGCTACAATGAGCAGTTCTTC. The complete variable domain, with remaining parts taken from reference TRBV28 and TRBJ2-1, reads DVKVTQSSRYLVKRTGEKVFLECVQDMDHENMFWYRQDPGLGLRLIYFSYDVKMKEKGDIPEGYSVSREKKERFSLILESASTNQTSMYLCASSSGAGYNEQFFGPGTRLTVL.

This clonotype was found many times. This chain links TRBV29-1 with TRBJ1-5, with D perhaps matching TRBD1 (6 bases). The CDR3 consists of 13 residues. Germline-derived CDR1 and CDR2 are SQVTM and ANQGSEA. The germline V and J ends were trimmed by 4 bases and 6 bases, with 13 bases remaining between them. For the CDR3, the DNA is TGCAGCGTTGGCGCAGGGGAGAGTCAGCCCCAGCATTTT. It codes for CSVGAGESQPQHF.

At least ten counts were recorded for this clonotype. The chain couples TRBV7-3 to TRBJ2-2; D unclear. V lost 1 base, J lost 4 bases, and 1 base lay in between. CDR1 and CDR2 (germline): SGHTA, FQGTGA. This CDR3 is built from 12 residues. CDR3 coding DNA: TGTGCCAGCAGCTTAAGCACCGGGGAGCTGTTTTTT. Translating it yields CASSLSTGELFF.

At least ten counts were recorded for this clonotype. This rearrangement joins TRBV12-3 or TRBV12-4 to TRBJ2-7, with 9 positions matching TRBD1. The CDR3 consists of 13 residues. Unmatched junction bases numbered 3, after V lost 6 bases and J lost 3 bases. CDR3: CASSLTGGYEQYF. CDR3 nucleotide sequence: TGTGCCAGCAGCTTGACAGGGGGCTACGAGCAGTACTTC.

This clonotype has a count of ten or more. The V and J genes are TRBV3-1 and TRBJ1-1; a weak D match, TRBD1 (5 bases). Germline CDR1 is LGHDT and CDR2 is YNNKEL (reference sequence). CDR3 length: 15 amino acids. The V gene lost 1 base and the J gene lost 3 bases, with 12 bases spanning the gap. CDR3 in DNA: TGTGCCAGCAGCCAAGCTCATGGGGCTTACACTGAAGCTTTCTTT. Translated: CASSQAHGAYTEAFF. The full variable domain, its missing parts supplied by reference TRBV3-1 and TRBJ1-1, is DTAVSQTPKYLVTQMGNDKSIKCEQNLGHDTMYWYKQDSKKFLKIMFSYNNKELIINETVPNRFSPKSPDKAHLNLHINSLELGDSAVYFCASSQAHGAYTEAFFGQGTRLTVV.

In its sample, this clonotype was seen a few times. V gene TRBV20-1 combines with J gene TRBJ2-7; TRBD2 aligns across 8 bases. V lost 5 bases and J lost 7; bases outside the gene matches: 13. From germline, CDR1 is DFQATT and CDR2 SNEGSKA (reference sequence). The CDR3 runs 14 residues. For the CDR3, the DNA is TGCAGTGCTGGGACGGGAGCGGGAGCTCGTGAGCAGTACTTC. As protein: CSAGTGAGAREQYF.

This clonotype was seen repeatedly, ten times or more. The J gene is TRBJ2-7, the V gene TRBV20-1, with a possible D match to TRBD1 (6 bases). Trimming pared 4 bases from V and 4 bases from J, leaving 14 bases between. This CDR3 spans 13 amino acids. From germline, CDR1 is DFQATT and CDR2 SNEGSKA (reference sequence). CDR3 region: CSANGIGGYEQYF. In DNA form, the CDR3 reads TGCAGTGCTAACGGGATAGGGGGTTACGAGCAGTACTTC.

V and J are TRBV10-3 and TRBJ2-3, with 7 bases that match TRBD1. The trim removed 6 bases at V and 2 bases at J, leaving 5 bases unmatched. CDR1 is ENHRY and CDR2 is SYGVKD in the germline V gene. The CDR3 covers 14 residues. The CDR3 spells CAISRDSNTDTQYF. The CDR3 bases are TGTGCCATCAGCCGGGACAGTAACACAGATACGCAGTATTTT.

The CDR3 region has the DNA TGTGCCAGCAATATAGGGGGGGGCTTGGAGACCCAGTACTTC. Protein product: CASNIGGGLETQYF. This rearrangement joins TRBV7-2 to TRBJ2-5; weak D call: TRBD2 (7 bases). Germline-derived CDR1 and CDR2 are SGHTA and FQGNSA. Trimming pared 7 bases from V and 5 bases from J, leaving 17 bases between. This CDR3 has 14 amino acids.

Only a few counts were recorded for this clonotype. This rearrangement joins TRBV5-1 to TRBJ2-1; 9 bases align to TRBD1. Trimming removed 0 bases from V and 0 bases from J; junction bases left unmatched: 4. Germline V gives CDR1 SGHRS, CDR2 YFSETQ. This CDR3 spans 17 amino acids. As DNA, the CDR3 is TGCGCCAGCAGCTTGGGGACAGGGGCAAGCTCCTACAATGAGCAGTTCTTC. It specifies CASSLGTGASSYNEQFF.

This clonotype has at least ten counts. The V gene is TRBV10-3, the J gene TRBJ2-3; no clear D gene. This CDR3 spans 12 amino acids. The ends were cut back, 5 bases at V and 4 bases at J, with 7 bases in the middle. In germline, CDR1 is ENHRY, CDR2 SYGVKD. CDR3 region: CAISPSADTQYF. In DNA form, the CDR3 reads TGTGCCATCAGTCCCTCGGCAGATACGCAGTATTTT.

There are many counts of this clonotype. The chain recombines TRBV24-1 with TRBJ1-1; no reliable D call. Trimming shortened V by 5 bases and J by 7 bases, and 16 bases separated the two germline ends. The CDR3 covers 14 residues. Germline CDR1 reads KGHDR; CDR2 reads SFDVKD. CDR3 amino acids: CATSVILRGIEAFF. DNA for the CDR3: TGTGCCACCAGTGTAATACTGCGAGGGATTGAAGCTTTCTTT.

V gene TRBV6-1 combines with J gene TRBJ2-7; D is unclear. V lost 8 bases, J lost 2 bases, and 13 bases lay in between. The CDR3 loop spans 13 amino acids. Germline CDR1 reads MNHNS; CDR2 reads SASEGT. In DNA, the CDR3 is TGTGCCAGCCCCAAAGAAGGAACCTACGAGCAGTACTTC. Translation gives CASPKEGTYEQYF.

There are many counts of this clonotype. The chain uses TRBV29-1 and TRBJ2-7; D unclear. Trimming left V 4 bases short and J 2 bases short, with 3 bases between. The CDR3 sequence is 10 residues long. Per the germline V gene, CDR1 is SQVTM and CDR2 is ANQGSEA. The CDR3 DNA reads as TGCAGCGTTGGCCCCTACGAGCAGTACTTC. Translation: CSVGPYEQYF.

This clonotype has at least ten counts. V gene TRBV12-3 or TRBV12-4 combines with J gene TRBJ2-7; weak D call: TRBD2 (5 bases). Trimming took off 6 bases at V and 0 bases at J, with 12 bases between the two ends. The CDR3 has 14 amino acids. CDR3 bases: TGTGCCAGCAGCCCCGCGGGCTTCTCCTACGAGCAGTACTTC. The encoded protein is CASSPAGFSYEQYF.

This chain joins TRBV20-1 and TRBJ2-3; D unclear. Germline V gene lookup returns CDR1 DFQATT and CDR2 SNEGSKA (reference sequence). The CDR3 is 14 residues long. The ends were cut back, 6 bases at V and 4 bases at J, with 17 bases in the middle. CDR3 sequence reads: CSAASPAEPDTQYF. The CDR3 nucleotides read TGCAGTGCAGCCAGCCCCGCCGAGCCAGATACGCAGTATTTT.

The chain is built from TRBV6-5 and TRBJ2-3, with 11 bases identical to TRBD1. V shed 0 bases, J shed 6 bases, and the junction held 11 bases outside the gene matches. Per germline, CDR1 MNHEY and CDR2 SVGAGI. This CDR3 region has 18 residues. The CDR3 sequence is CASSYSKGTGGPGDTQYF. CDR3 in DNA: TGTGCCAGCAGTTACTCGAAAGGGACAGGGGGACCTGGGGATACGCAGTATTTT.

This clonotype has at least ten counts. This chain connects TRBV20-1 to TRBJ2-5, with 10 bases aligning to TRBD2. Trimming at V came to 7 bases and at J to 4 bases, leaving 6 bases not matched to a gene. This CDR3 contains 13 residues. CDR1 and CDR2 (germline): DFQATT, SNEGSKA (reference sequence). CDR3 nucleotides: TGCAGTGTTTTTAGCGGGGGGAGAGAGACCCAGTACTTC. As protein: CSVFSGGRETQYF.

In this sample, this clonotype turned up many times. This sequence joins TRBV29-1 and TRBJ2-1, with TRBD2 matching over 9 bases. The CDR3 spans 12 residues. The J segment lost 7 bases and the V segment lost 4 bases, leaving 2 bases of the junction unmatched. Germline V gene sequence: CDR1 SQVTM, CDR2 ANQGSEA. The CDR3: CSVVRGGNEQFF. CDR3 coding DNA: TGCAGCGTTGTGCGGGGGGGGAATGAGCAGTTCTTC.

This clonotype has ten or more counts. The chain links TRBV7-8 to TRBJ1-4; TRBD1 might be the D (5 bases). This CDR3 is 12 amino acids long. Trimming took 3 bases from V and 11 from J, leaving 10 bases between them. Looked up from germline, CDR1 is SGHVS and CDR2 is FQNEAQ. The CDR3 sequence: CASSLFQGKLFF. As DNA, the CDR3 is TGTGCCAGCAGCTTGTTCCAGGGTAAACTGTTTTTT.

This clonotype showed up many times. V usage is TRBV5-1 and J usage is TRBJ2-2; possible D gene TRBD2, 6 bases. The ends were cut back, 2 bases at V and 5 bases at J, with 13 bases in the middle. Per the germline V gene, CDR1 is SGHRS and CDR2 is YFSETQ. This CDR3 has 15 amino acids. The CDR3 reads CASSFSAGSTGELFF. DNA of the CDR3: TGCGCCAGCAGCTTTTCGGCGGGATCTACCGGGGAGCTGTTTTTT.

This clonotype was seen repeatedly, ten times or more. This chain connects TRBV5-1 to TRBJ2-1; a possible D gene is TRBD2 (6 bases). The CDR3 is 15 residues long. Germline V lookup: CDR1 SGHRS, CDR2 YFSETQ. Deletions cut 4 bases from V and 8 bases from J, with 19 bases between. CDR3 nucleotide sequence: TGCGCCAGCAGCCCTCAGGGACTCCCCGGGGATGAGCAGTTCTTC. This codes for CASSPQGLPGDEQFF.

The chain is built from TRBV4-1 and TRBJ2-1; D is unresolved. The V gene's germline CDR1 is MGHRA and CDR2 YSYEKL. Between the trimmed V and J ends, which lost 1 base and 13 bases, there was a span of 8 bases. This CDR3 contains 11 residues. CDR3: CASSQVNAQFF. Here the CDR3 DNA reads TGCGCCAGCAGCCAAGTAAACGCTCAGTTCTTC.